This T cell receptor beta chain was sequenced in a study of shared clonotypes between healthy human individuals. As defined, naive CD8 cells were CD45RO-negative and positively selected for CCR7, with terminally differentiated effector memory CD45RA+ cells excluded. Measured with immunoSEQ multiplex PCR; TCRdb has only the in-frame clones, and not every one. The profile shows around 2,000,000 clones, roughly 95% of them singletons. Only one count was recorded for this clone. The CDR3 has 15 residues. With 4 bases removed from V and 8 bases from J, the gap between germline ends came to 18 bases. Germline CDR1 and CDR2: LGHNT and FRNRAP.

This clonotype was obtained from a man aged 18 to 35 in good health. This chain links TRBV12-5 with TRBJ2-1; TRBD1 might be the D (6 bases). Sequenced material: naive CD8+ T cells sorted from blood. CDR3 DNA sequence: TGTGCTAGTGGTTCAGAGGACAGTCCTTGGGATGAGCAGTTCTTC. This translates into CASGSEDSPWDEQFF.